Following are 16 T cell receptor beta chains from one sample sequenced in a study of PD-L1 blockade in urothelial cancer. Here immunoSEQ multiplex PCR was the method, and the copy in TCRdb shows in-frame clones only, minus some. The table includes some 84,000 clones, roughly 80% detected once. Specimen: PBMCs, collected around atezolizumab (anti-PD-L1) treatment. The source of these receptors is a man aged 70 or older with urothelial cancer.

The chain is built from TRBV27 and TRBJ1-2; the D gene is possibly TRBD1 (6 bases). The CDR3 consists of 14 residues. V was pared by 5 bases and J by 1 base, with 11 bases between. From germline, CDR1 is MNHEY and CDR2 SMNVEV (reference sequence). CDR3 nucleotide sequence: TGTGCCAGCAGTCCACACAGGGATAACTATGGCTACACCTTC. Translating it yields CASSPHRDNYGYTF.

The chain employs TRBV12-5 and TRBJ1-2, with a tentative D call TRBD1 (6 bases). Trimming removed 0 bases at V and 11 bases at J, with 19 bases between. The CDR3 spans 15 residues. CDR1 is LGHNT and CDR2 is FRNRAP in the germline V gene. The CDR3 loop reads CASGLVLNDRFGYTF. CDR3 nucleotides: TGTGCTAGTGGTTTGGTACTTAATGACAGGTTCGGTTACACCTTC.

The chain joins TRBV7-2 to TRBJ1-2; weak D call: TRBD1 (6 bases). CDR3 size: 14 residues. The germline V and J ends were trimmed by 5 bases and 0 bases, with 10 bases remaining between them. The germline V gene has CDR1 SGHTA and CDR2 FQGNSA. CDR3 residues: CASSQDRTNYGYTF. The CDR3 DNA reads TGTGCCAGCAGCCAGGACAGAACTAACTATGGCTACACCTTC.

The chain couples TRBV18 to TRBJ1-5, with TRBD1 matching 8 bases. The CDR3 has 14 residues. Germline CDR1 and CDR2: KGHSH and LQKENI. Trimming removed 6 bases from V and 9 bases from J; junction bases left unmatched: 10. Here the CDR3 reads CASSRDRMMGPQHF. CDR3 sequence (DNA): TGTGCCAGCTCGCGGGACAGGATGATGGGGCCCCAGCATTTT. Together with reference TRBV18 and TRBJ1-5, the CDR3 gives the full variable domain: NAGVMQNPRHLVRRRGQEARLRCSPMKGHSHVYWYRQLPEEGLKFMVYLQKENIIDESGMPKERFSAEFPKEGPSILRIQQVVRGDSAAYFCASSRDRMMGPQHFGDGTRLSIL.

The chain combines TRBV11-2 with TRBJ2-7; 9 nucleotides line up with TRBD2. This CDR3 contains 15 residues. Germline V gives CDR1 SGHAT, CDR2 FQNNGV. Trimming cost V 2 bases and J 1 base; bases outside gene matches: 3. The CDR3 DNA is TGTGCCAGCAGCTTACTGCGGGAGGGTTCCTACGAGCAGTACTTC. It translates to CASSLLREGSYEQYF.

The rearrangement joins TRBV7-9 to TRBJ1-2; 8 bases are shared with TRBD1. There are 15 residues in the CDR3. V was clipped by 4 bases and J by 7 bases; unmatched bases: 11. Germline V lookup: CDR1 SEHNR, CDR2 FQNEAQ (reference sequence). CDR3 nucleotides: TGTGCCAGCAGCTCTACTGACAGGGGAGGCGGTGGCTACACCTTC. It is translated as CASSSTDRGGGGYTF.

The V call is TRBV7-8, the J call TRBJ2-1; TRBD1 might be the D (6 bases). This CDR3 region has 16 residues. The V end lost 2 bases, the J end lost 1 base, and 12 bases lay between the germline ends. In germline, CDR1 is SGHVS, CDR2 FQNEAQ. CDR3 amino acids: CASSLSTGNSYNEQFF. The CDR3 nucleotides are TGTGCCAGCAGCTTAAGTACAGGGAATTCCTACAATGAGCAGTTCTTC. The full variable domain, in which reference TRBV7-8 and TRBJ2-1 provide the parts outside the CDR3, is GAGVSQSPRYKVAKRGQDVALRCDPISGHVSLFWYQQALGQGPEFLTYFQNEAQLDKSGLPSDRFFAERPEGSVSTLKIQRTQQEDSAVYLCASSLSTGNSYNEQFFGPGTRLTVL.

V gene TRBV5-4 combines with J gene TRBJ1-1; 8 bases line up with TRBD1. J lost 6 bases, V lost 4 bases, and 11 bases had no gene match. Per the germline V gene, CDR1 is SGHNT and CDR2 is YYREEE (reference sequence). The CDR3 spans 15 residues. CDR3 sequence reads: CASSPATDRGSEAFF. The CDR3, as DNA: TGTGCCAGCAGCCCAGCCACTGACAGGGGATCTGAAGCTTTCTTT.

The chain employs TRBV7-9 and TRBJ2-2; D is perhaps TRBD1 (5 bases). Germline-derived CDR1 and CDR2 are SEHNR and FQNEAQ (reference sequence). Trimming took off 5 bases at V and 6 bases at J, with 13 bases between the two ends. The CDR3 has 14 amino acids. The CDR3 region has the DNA TGTGCCAGCAGCCGAACGACAGACTCCGGGGAGCTGTTTTTT. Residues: CASSRTTDSGELFF.

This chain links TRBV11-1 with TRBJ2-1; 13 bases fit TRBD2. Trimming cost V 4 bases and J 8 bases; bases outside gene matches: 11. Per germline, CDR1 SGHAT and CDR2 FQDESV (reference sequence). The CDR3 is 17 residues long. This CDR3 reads CASSSAGLAGVRDEQFF. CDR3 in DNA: TGTGCCAGCAGCTCGGCTGGACTAGCGGGAGTTAGGGATGAGCAGTTCTTC.

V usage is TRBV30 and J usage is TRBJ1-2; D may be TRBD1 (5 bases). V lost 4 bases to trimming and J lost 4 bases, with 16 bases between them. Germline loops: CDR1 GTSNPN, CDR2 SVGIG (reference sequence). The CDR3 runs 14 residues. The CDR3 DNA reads TGTGCCTGGAATGGGCAGGGAAAGTCCTATGGCTACACCTTC. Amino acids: CAWNGQGKSYGYTF.

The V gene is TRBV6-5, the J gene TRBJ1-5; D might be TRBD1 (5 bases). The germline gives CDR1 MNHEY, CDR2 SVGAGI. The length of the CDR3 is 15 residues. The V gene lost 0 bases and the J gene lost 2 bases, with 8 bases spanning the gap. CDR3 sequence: CASSYSRGGNQPQHF. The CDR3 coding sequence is TGTGCCAGCAGTTACTCCCGGGGGGGCAATCAGCCCCAGCATTTT.

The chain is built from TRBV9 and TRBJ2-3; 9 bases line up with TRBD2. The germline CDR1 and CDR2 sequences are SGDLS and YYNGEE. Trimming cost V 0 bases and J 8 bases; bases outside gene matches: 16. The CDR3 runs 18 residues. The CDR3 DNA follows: TGTGCCAGCAGCGTAGAAGCGGGACTAGCTCACTCGATCGGTACGCAGTATTTT. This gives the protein CASSVEAGLAHSIGTQYF.

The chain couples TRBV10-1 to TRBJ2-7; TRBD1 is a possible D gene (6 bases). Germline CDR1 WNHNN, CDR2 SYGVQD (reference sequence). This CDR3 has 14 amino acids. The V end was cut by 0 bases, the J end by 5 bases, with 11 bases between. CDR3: CASSESARGHEQYF. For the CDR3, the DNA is TGCGCCAGCAGTGAGTCCGCCAGGGGCCACGAGCAGTACTTC.

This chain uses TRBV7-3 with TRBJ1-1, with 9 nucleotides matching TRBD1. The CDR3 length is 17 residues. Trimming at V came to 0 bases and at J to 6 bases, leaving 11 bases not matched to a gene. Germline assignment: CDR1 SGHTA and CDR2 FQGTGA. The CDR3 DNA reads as TGTGCCAGCAGCTTAACGGGACAGGGCTTACAAGTGGCTGAAGCTTTCTTT. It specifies CASSLTGQGLQVAEAFF.

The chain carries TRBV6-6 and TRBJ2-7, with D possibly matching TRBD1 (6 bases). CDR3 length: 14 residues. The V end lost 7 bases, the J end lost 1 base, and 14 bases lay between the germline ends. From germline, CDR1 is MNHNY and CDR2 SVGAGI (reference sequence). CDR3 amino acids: CASMGRDTSYEQYF. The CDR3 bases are TGTGCCAGCATGGGCAGGGACACTTCCTACGAGCAGTACTTC.